Detailed here is one T cell receptor (beta chain). The antigen is not known. The source of the sample is a study of shared clonotypes between healthy human individuals. Points from the study as a whole: Several donors shared approximately 5% of their naive CD4 clonotypes.

V lost 3 bases to trimming and J lost 1 base, with 21 bases between them. CDR1 and CDR2 from the germline V gene are SEHNR and FQNEAQ (reference sequence). The CDR3 has 19 residues. Profiling relied on immunoSEQ multiplex PCR, and the TCRdb table lists in-frame clones only, not all of them. The table shows over 2 million clones, with roughly 94% occurring only once. Splitting the CD4+ cells yielded a CD45RA+ naive subset and a CD45RA-negative memory subset. The chain has TRBV7-9 and TRBJ2-2; maybe TRBD1 (5 bases). What was sequenced was naive CD4+ T cells sorted from blood. Subset indicated: CD45RA+ positively selected. The TCR was taken from a man aged 18 to 30 in good health. As DNA, the CDR3 is TGTGCCAGCAGCTTGACTTGGTCTCGACAGCTTCAGAACACCGGGGAGCTGTTTTTT. Its protein is CASSLTWSRQLQNTGELFF.